This T cell receptor beta chain is drawn from a study of T cells after yellow fever vaccination. TCRdb fed the 5' RACE reads into MiXCR, producing one record per CDR3 protein. This sample has a few hundred thousand distinct CDR3 sequences, with roughly 9% found just once. The sequencing here drew on CD4+ T cells sorted from PBMCs, taken 5 days after the yellow fever booster vaccination. The sequence came from a man aged 18-30 years who received the YFV17D yellow fever vaccine.

CDR3 DNA sequence: TGTGCCAGCAGCCGTCAGCTGGGAGGGTCCGATGAGCAGTTCTTC. This sequence encodes CASSRQLGGSDEQFF. The chain recombines TRBV7-7 with TRBJ2-1; 7 bases map to TRBD2. V shed 5 bases, J shed 8 bases, and the junction held 12 bases outside the gene matches. Germline assignment: CDR1 SSHAT and CDR2 FNYEAQ (reference sequence). The CDR3 is 15 residues long.